The 6 T cell receptor beta chains below come from one sample, sequenced in a study of blood T cell repertoires in COVID-19. TCRdb's table, derived via immunoSEQ multiplex PCR, lists solely in-frame clones and lacks some. The data contain 220,000 or so clones, 80% to 90% of them singletons. Specimen: PBMCs or T cells enriched from blood (not recorded which). These receptors all stem from a woman under 30 in a cohort exposed to, infected with or recovered from COVID-19 (not recorded which).

V gene TRBV7-3 combines with J gene TRBJ2-7; 7 bases are a match to TRBD2. The germline CDR1 and CDR2 sequences are SGHTA and FQGTGA. The CDR3 is made up of 17 amino acids. J was trimmed by 4 bases and V by 11 bases; bases with no gene match: 23. In DNA, the CDR3 is TGTGCCTGTCGGTTGACTAGCTGTAGGCTTTTAACTTACGAGCAGTACTTC. Translated: CACRLTSCRLLTYEQYF.

The chain uses TRBV11-3 and TRBJ1-2, with unresolved D. CDR3 length: 13 residues. The V and J ends lost 5 bases and 1 base respectively, with 8 bases between them. Per germline, CDR1 SGHNT and CDR2 YENEEA. CDR3 residues: CASSAPGNYGYTF. CDR3 in DNA: TGTGCCAGCAGCGCACCGGGTAACTATGGCTACACCTTC.

The V and J genes are TRBV3-1 (or the pseudogene TRBV3-2) and TRBJ1-6; the match to TRBD1 covers 8 bases. The CDR3 length is 14 residues. Per germline, CDR1 LGHDT and CDR2 YNNKEL (reference sequence). J gave up 7 bases and V 3 bases, and 2 bases lay outside the gene matches. CDR3 region: CASSQAGGNSPLHF. CDR3 coding DNA: TGTGCCAGCAGCCAGGCAGGGGGCAATTCACCCCTCCACTTT.

The chain joins TRBV7-9 to TRBJ1-3, with D uncertain. Germline CDR1 is SEHNR and CDR2 is FQNEAQ (reference sequence). Deletions cut 5 bases from V and 4 bases from J, with 12 bases between. The CDR3 consists of 14 residues. CDR3 in amino acids: CASSQMGEGNTIYF. The CDR3 bases are TGTGCCAGCAGCCAAATGGGAGAAGGAAACACCATATATTTT.

The J gene is TRBJ1-2, the V gene TRBV4-1; D uncertain. Germline assignment: CDR1 MGHRA and CDR2 YSYEKL. The CDR3 spans 14 residues. Trimming cost V 0 bases and J 4 bases, with 9 bases left between them. The chain's CDR3 is CASSQDRGGYGYTF. Written as DNA, the CDR3 is TGCGCCAGCAGCCAAGATCGGGGTGGCTATGGCTACACCTTC.

The chain couples TRBV11-3 to TRBJ1-6; D remains ambiguous. Germline-derived CDR1 and CDR2 are SGHNT and YENEEA. Between the trimmed V and J ends, which lost 5 bases and 6 bases, there was a span of 11 bases. The CDR3 is 14 residues long. CDR3 region: CASSPVVSNSPLHF. The CDR3 DNA reads as TGTGCCAGCAGCCCAGTGGTATCTAATTCACCCCTCCACTTT.